The T cell receptor beta chain under discussion was sequenced for a study of T cells in Graves' hyperthyroidism and ophthalmopathy (dated by TCRdb to between 2018 and 2021). Regarding the research as a whole: Peripheral blood samples were taken at the time of initial diagnosis, prior to any treatment. To identify distinguishing TCR V-J signatures, a discovery cohort of 100 or so patients was used, comprising approximately 40 with Graves' ophthalmopathy and some 57 with stable Graves' hyperthyroidism. Whether ophthalmopathy could be predicted prospectively was tested in an independent validation cohort made up of under 20 hyperthyroidism patients plus 17 patients who later progressed to ophthalmopathy. The 95 to 100 discovery patients were randomly divided into training and test sets at a 7:3 ratio. The study also compared thyroid tissue and blood T-cell repertoires from about six Graves' hyperthyroidism patients. After sampling, hyperthyroidism patients received methimazole starting at 30 mg daily, and ophthalmopathy patients received high-dose intravenous methylprednisolone. The paper reports TCR Vbeta CDR3 sequencing of over 120 peripheral blood samples: some 41 ophthalmopathy, approximately 74 hyperthyroidism and around 17 progressor patients.

Hyperthyroidism patients were aged 18 to 65 years and newly diagnosed, with disease duration of less than 2 months. The study excluded patients with uncontrolled infections, other autoimmune diseases, pregnancy or lactation. Diagnoses relied on clinical symptoms, serum thyroxine and TRAb, thyroid ultrasound and orbital computed tomography. Blood from progressor patients was drawn when they were first diagnosed with hyperthyroidism, before any ophthalmopathy symptoms appeared. PBMCs were isolated from about 10 ml of fresh peripheral blood by Ficoll-Paque density gradient centrifugation. Progressor patients were initially diagnosed with Graves' hyperthyroidism and developed ophthalmopathy during follow-up. Trizol reagent was used to extract total RNA, and RNA quality was then checked on an Agilent 2100 Bioanalyzer. Amplification of TCR beta CDR3 regions was carried out from RNA transcripts. For the first round of RT-PCR on the TCR CDR3, the HTBI primer set was used together with the Qiagen OneStep RT-PCR kit. Libraries were constructed in a second round of multiplex PCR, after which size selection and purification were carried out. Sequencing of the libraries was done on an Illumina HiSeq2000 using paired-end 100 bp reads. The paper's data handling went like this. SOAPnuke was used to process the raw data, with reads discarded if the reads contained adapters or uncalled bases, had a mean Phred below 15, or lacked an exact constant-primer or identifier match. COPE v1.2.5 was used to merge high-quality paired reads, and clonotypes were defined as unique nucleotide sequences. MiTCR v1.1 was used to align the clonotypes against IMGT TRBV, TRBD and TRBJ reference segments. The analysis was restricted to V-J combinations with a frequency above 0.0001, which together covered 99.2% of the repertoires. A TCS score was defined as the ratio of F50 (clonal expansion) to E x V (chaos), with BLOSUM62-based TCRdist applied between CDR3 peptides within each V-J. Welch's t-statistics and random forest reduced just over 500 V-J features to roughly 13, which were used in a naive Bayes classifier (R e1071). TCRdb applied fastp at Q25 and MiXCR to the public reads, then kept only in-frame beta chains. Every CDR3 protein is listed once, alongside the most common genes and DNA of its rows. TCRdb's processing, not the study's, gives the V and J calls here. In all, the sample holds some 350,000 distinct CDR3 sequences, and 15% to 17% of those were seen once. The ten top clones hold around a quarter of the sample.

Notes on this clonotype: Its antigen remains unidentified. A read error may be the cause here, since a much bigger clone is one base away.

Reading from cysteine to phenylalanine, the CDR3 counts 15 amino acids. The sequence is cut down to CDR3 DNA, 45 bases in frame from base 1. Unmatched junction bases come to 4, with V trimmed by 4 bases and J by 3 bases. From the germline V gene, CDR1 is SGHVS and CDR2 is FNYEAQ. Study-wide conclusions, independent of this receptor: In validation, the model predicted progression to ophthalmopathy with over 60% sensitivity and approximately 72% specificity, a median of 6.5 months before onset. A 13 V-J signature model separated ophthalmopathy from stable hyperthyroidism, with approximately 87% sensitivity and about 81% specificity in cross-validation and 80%/75% in testing. No statistical method was used to set the sample size in advance, and investigators knew the group allocation. Most expanded thyroid clonotypes (frequency above 0.001) were also detected in blood, a finding suggesting that blood repertoires may reflect thyroid immune responses.

Recombination linked TRBV7-6 to TRBJ2-3; 10 bases in between match TRBD2. The source is a woman aged 18-29 years with Graves' hyperthyroidism that later progressed to Graves' ophthalmopathy. The sample taken for sequencing was blood. CDR3 region: CASSSPGLATDTQYF. The DNA is TGTGCCAGCAGCTCCCCGGGACTAGCGACAGATACGCAGTATTTT.